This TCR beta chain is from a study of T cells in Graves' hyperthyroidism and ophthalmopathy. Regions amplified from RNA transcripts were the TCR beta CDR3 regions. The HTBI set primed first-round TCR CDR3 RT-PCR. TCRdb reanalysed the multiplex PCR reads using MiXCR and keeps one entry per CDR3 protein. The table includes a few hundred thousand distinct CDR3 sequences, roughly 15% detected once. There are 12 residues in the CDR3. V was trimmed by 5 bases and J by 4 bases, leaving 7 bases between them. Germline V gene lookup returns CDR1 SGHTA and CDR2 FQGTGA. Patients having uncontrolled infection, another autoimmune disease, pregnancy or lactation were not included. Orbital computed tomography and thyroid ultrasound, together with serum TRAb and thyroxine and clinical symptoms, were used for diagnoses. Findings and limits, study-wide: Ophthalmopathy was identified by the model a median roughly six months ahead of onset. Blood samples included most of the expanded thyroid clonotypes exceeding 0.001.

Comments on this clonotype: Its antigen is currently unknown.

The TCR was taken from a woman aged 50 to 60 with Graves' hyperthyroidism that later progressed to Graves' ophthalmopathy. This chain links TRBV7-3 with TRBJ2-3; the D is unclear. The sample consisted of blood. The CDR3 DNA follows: TGTGCCAGCAGCCAAAACGCAGATACGCAGTATTTT. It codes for CASSQNADTQYF.